The 28 T cell receptor beta chains below were found in one sample sequenced in a study of control samples from healthy donors and cancer patients. The data were produced by immunoSEQ multiplex PCR, yet TCRdb's version contains in-frame clones alone and is incomplete. The sample lists over 150,000 clones, around 87% occurring once. Sequenced: blood. The receptors stem from a woman between 50 and 59 years old in good health.

This chain connects TRBV9 to TRBJ1-4; D not resolved. Germline assignment: CDR1 SGDLS and CDR2 YYNGEE. This CDR3 is built from 11 residues. Trimming took off 0 bases at V and 8 bases at J, with 2 bases between the two ends. CDR3 nucleotide sequence: TGTGCCAGCAGCGTAGGGGAAAAACTGTTTTTT. This sequence encodes CASSVGEKLFF.

This clone showed up just a few times. V usage is TRBV28 and J usage is TRBJ2-5; 7 positions match TRBD2. The CDR3 length is 14 residues. After removal of 2 bases from V and 4 bases from J, the junction contained 4 bases not matched to a gene. Germline CDR1 MDHEN, CDR2 SYDVKM. The CDR3 sequence is CASSLMGGGETQYF. The DNA for the CDR3 is TGTGCCAGCAGTTTAATGGGCGGGGGAGAGACCCAGTACTTC.

V usage is TRBV9 and J usage is TRBJ2-7; 7 nucleotides line up with TRBD1. The germline V gene encodes CDR1 SGDLS and CDR2 YYNGEE. Unmatched junction bases numbered 4, after V lost 3 bases and J lost 4 bases. The CDR3 totals 13 residues. The CDR3 coding sequence is TGTGCCAGCAGCGGTTCACAGGGGTACGAGCAGTACTTC. Residues: CASSGSQGYEQYF.

CDR3 DNA sequence: TGTGCCAGCAGTTATTCCAGCGGGACTTTCAATCAGCCCCAGCATTTT. It specifies CASSYSSGTFNQPQHF. The chain links TRBV6-6 to TRBJ1-5, with TRBD1 as a possible D gene (5 bases). The CDR3 loop spans 16 amino acids. CDR1 MNHNY and CDR2 SVGAGI come from the germline V gene (reference sequence). The V gene lost 3 bases and the J gene lost 3 bases, with 15 bases spanning the gap.

The rearrangement joins TRBV28 to TRBJ2-7; D may be TRBD1 (6 bases). Germline CDR1 reads MDHEN; CDR2 reads SYDVKM. Trimming took off 8 bases at V and 1 base at J, with 12 bases between the two ends. The CDR3 length is 13 residues. DNA of the CDR3: TGTGCCAGCTCGCGACAGGCTTCCTACGAGCAGTACTTC. This gives the protein CASSRQASYEQYF.

Comment on this clone: The same CDR3 also results from other DNA sequences found in this sample. This chain connects TRBV30 to TRBJ1-4, with a possible D match to TRBD1 (5 bases). This CDR3 has 13 residues. Germline CDR1 and CDR2: GTSNPN and SVGIG (reference sequence). With 3 bases removed from V and 4 bases from J, the gap between germline ends came to 9 bases. DNA of the CDR3: TGTGCCTGGAGCGTCAGGGTTAATGAAAAACTGTTTTTT. Its protein product is CAWSVRVNEKLFF. Filled out from reference TRBV30 and TRBJ1-4, the complete variable domain reads SQTIHQWPATLVQPVGSPLSLECTVEGTSNPNLYWYRQAAGRGLQLLFYSVGIGQISSEVPQNLSASRPQDRQFILSSKKLLLSDSGFYLCAWSVRVNEKLFFGSGTQLSVL.

The genes are TRBV6-5 and TRBJ2-7, with D tentatively TRBD2 (5 bases). This CDR3 contains 14 residues. The ends were cut back, 2 bases at V and 4 bases at J, with 12 bases in the middle. The germline gives CDR1 MNHEY, CDR2 SVGAGI. The CDR3 region is CASSYTGFGYEQYF. DNA for the CDR3: TGTGCCAGCAGTTACACGGGATTCGGGTACGAGCAGTACTTC.

The chain is built from TRBV9 and TRBJ2-1; TRBD2 matches 11 bases. J lost 7 bases, V lost 0 bases, and 9 bases had no gene match. The germline V gene has CDR1 SGDLS and CDR2 YYNGEE. The CDR3 consists of 17 residues. As DNA, the CDR3 is TGTGCCAGCAGCGTAGCCCCCCCGACTAGCGGGGTTAATGAGCAGTTCTTC. This codes for CASSVAPPTSGVNEQFF.

The chain combines TRBV19 with TRBJ1-1; D call uncertain. CDR3 length equals 15 residues. Germline V gene lookup returns CDR1 LNHDA and CDR2 SQIVND (reference sequence). Trimming took 0 bases from V and 0 from J, leaving 8 bases between them. CDR3 in DNA: TGTGCCAGTAGTATAGATGAGGGTTTGAACACTGAAGCTTTCTTT. This encodes CASSIDEGLNTEAFF.

This chain links TRBV4-1 with TRBJ1-5, with D maybe TRBD1 (6 bases). This CDR3 comprises 16 residues. Germline V lookup: CDR1 MGHRA, CDR2 YSYEKL. V lost 2 bases and J 6 bases, leaving 17 bases between the germline ends. The CDR3 here is CASSQSMGGLRQPQHF. The CDR3 nucleotides read TGCGCCAGCAGCCAAAGTATGGGGGGGCTTCGTCAGCCCCAGCATTTT.

This clone was observed a few times. The rearrangement links TRBV6-2 or TRBV6-3 to TRBJ1-1, with a tentative D call TRBD1 (5 bases). Germline-derived CDR1 and CDR2 are MNHEY and SVGEGT. Trimming left V 1 base short and J 6 bases short, with 24 bases between. This CDR3 contains 18 residues. CDR3: CASSYLFVGRGGVAEAFF. In DNA, the CDR3 is TGTGCCAGCAGTTACTTATTCGTCGGGCGGGGCGGTGTTGCTGAAGCTTTCTTT.

This chain uses TRBV7-9 with TRBJ2-3; 8 nucleotides match TRBD2. CDR3 length: 16 residues. V lost 3 bases to trimming and J lost 0 bases; unmatched junction nucleotides: 5. Germline V gene data show CDR1 as SEHNR and CDR2 as FQNEAQ (reference sequence). The CDR3 is CASSFPTSGSTDTQYF. The DNA for the CDR3 is TGTGCCAGCAGCTTCCCCACTAGCGGTAGCACAGATACGCAGTATTTT.

This clone was counted a single time. The V call is TRBV9, the J call TRBJ1-1; 9 positions agree with TRBD1. The CDR3 runs 16 residues. V trimming: 0 bases; J trimming: 6 bases; junction bases outside the gene matches: 9. Germline CDR1 SGDLS, CDR2 YYNGEE. CDR3 DNA sequence: TGTGCCAGCAGCGTAGGGGGGACAGGGTTTAGCGCTGAAGCTTTCTTT. It is translated as CASSVGGTGFSAEAFF.

This chain uses TRBV18 with TRBJ2-1; no clear D gene. The germline V gene has CDR1 KGHSH and CDR2 LQKENI. This CDR3 is built from 11 residues. Between the trimmed V and J ends, which lost 3 bases and 8 bases, there was a span of 5 bases. The CDR3 sequence: CASSPLDEQFF. CDR3 coding DNA: TGTGCCAGCTCACCTCTGGATGAGCAGTTCTTC.

This clone has more than one count but fewer than ten. V and J are TRBV27 and TRBJ1-2, with 7 bases fitting TRBD1. Germline V CDR1 and CDR2: MNHEY, SMNVEV (reference sequence). The CDR3 totals 17 residues. The J segment lost 1 base and the V segment lost 2 bases, leaving 10 bases of the junction unmatched. In DNA, the CDR3 is TGTGCCAGCAGTTTAGGAAGGGGACAGACGGATAACTATGGCTACACCTTC. Amino acid sequence: CASSLGRGQTDNYGYTF.

This chain connects TRBV28 to TRBJ1-2; D may be TRBD1 (5 bases). The germline V gene has CDR1 MDHEN and CDR2 SYDVKM. The V end lost 10 bases, the J end lost 5 bases, and 14 bases lay between the germline ends. The CDR3 has 12 residues. The CDR3 DNA is TGTGCCACTACCCCCGAGGGGTATGGCTACACCTTC. Its translation: CATTPEGYGYTF.

This clone was recorded once. The chain employs TRBV30 and TRBJ1-5; D call uncertain. CDR1 and CDR2 (germline): GTSNPN, SVGIG (reference sequence). V was pared by 7 bases and J by 5 bases, with 9 bases between. CDR3 length: 11 amino acids. CDR3 DNA: TGTGCCTCGACCTGCGATCAGCCCCAGCATTTT. Translating it yields CASTCDQPQHF. Variable domain in full (rest from reference TRBV30 and TRBJ1-5): SQTIHQWPATLVQPVGSPLSLECTVEGTSNPNLYWYRQAAGRGLQLLFYSVGIGQISSEVPQNLSASRPQDRQFILSSKKLLLSDSGFYLCASTCDQPQHFGDGTRLSIL.

The V and J genes are TRBV30 and TRBJ1-5; D remains unclear. Germline V gives CDR1 GTSNPN, CDR2 SVGIG (reference sequence). This CDR3 is 14 amino acids long. With 7 bases removed from V and 5 bases from J, the gap between germline ends came to 18 bases. The CDR3: CALAHRGLDQPQHF. As DNA, the CDR3 is TGTGCCTTGGCACACCGAGGTTTAGATCAGCCCCAGCATTTT.

The chain couples TRBV2 to TRBJ2-7, with D possibly matching TRBD2 (6 bases). The CDR3 is made up of 14 amino acids. CDR1 SNHLY and CDR2 FYNNEI come from the germline V gene. V was clipped by 5 bases and J by 3 bases, with 14 bases between them. Here the CDR3 DNA reads TGTGCCAGCAGTTCCGGGACGGGGGACTACGAGCAGTACTTC. This gives the protein CASSSGTGDYEQYF.

V usage is TRBV27 and J usage is TRBJ2-5, with D hard to call. Trimming removed 2 bases from V and 4 bases from J, with 11 bases in between. The germline gives CDR1 MNHEY, CDR2 SMNVEV (reference sequence). The CDR3 extends over 14 amino acids. CDR3 in DNA: TGTGCCAGCAGTTTACGTGTCCGTGGAGAGACCCAGTACTTC. It is translated as CASSLRVRGETQYF.

This clone appeared a single time. CDR3 amino acids: CASSSYYNEQFF. CDR3 nucleotide sequence: TGCGCCAGCAGCTCGTACTACAATGAGCAGTTCTTC. The genes are TRBV4-3 and TRBJ2-1; D not resolved. Germline CDR1 is LGHNA and CDR2 is YSLEER. V was cut by 5 bases and J by 3 bases, with 5 bases left in between. The CDR3 extends over 12 amino acids.

The J gene is TRBJ2-1, the V gene TRBV3-1 (or the pseudogene TRBV3-2), with unresolved D. The CDR3 sequence is 14 residues long. V was trimmed by 1 base and J by 4 bases, leaving 8 bases between them. Germline V gene data show CDR1 as LGHDT and CDR2 as YNNKEL (reference sequence). The chain's CDR3 is CASSQVPYYNEQFF. CDR3 coding DNA: TGTGCCAGCAGCCAAGTTCCCTATTACAATGAGCAGTTCTTC.

The rearrangement links TRBV7-2 to TRBJ1-6; 8 bases match TRBD1. CDR3 size: 15 residues. Germline CDR1 reads SGHTA; CDR2 reads FQGNSA. Germline trimming cut 1 base from V and 7 bases from J; bases unmatched to any gene: 3. The CDR3 nucleotides are TGTGCCAGCAGCTTAGAGAGACAGGGGAATTCACCCCTCCACTTT. Protein sequence: CASSLERQGNSPLHF.

The chain links TRBV9 to TRBJ1-3, with D unclear. CDR1 and CDR2 from the germline V gene are SGDLS and YYNGEE. This CDR3 is built from 16 residues. V shed 3 bases and J shed 0 bases, with 13 bases lying between them. CDR3 residues: CASSAASDLSGNTIYF. The CDR3 DNA reads as TGTGCCAGCAGCGCAGCCTCGGACCTCTCTGGAAACACCATATATTTT. Combining the CDR3 with reference TRBV9 and TRBJ1-3 gives the whole variable domain DSGVTQTPKHLITATGQRVTLRCSPRSGDLSVYWYQQSLDQGLQFLIQYYNGEERAKGNILERFSAQQFPDLHSELNLSSLELGDSALYFCASSAASDLSGNTIYFGEGSWLTVV.

The rearrangement uses TRBV9 and TRBJ1-3; no clear D. The germline V gene encodes CDR1 SGDLS and CDR2 YYNGEE. V was cut by 3 bases and J by 0 bases, with 4 bases left in between. The length of the CDR3 is 13 residues. The DNA of the CDR3 is TGTGCCAGCAGCGCGTACTCTGGAAACACCATATATTTT. It specifies CASSAYSGNTIYF.

V and J are TRBV7-2 and TRBJ2-7, with 8 bases aligning to TRBD2. This CDR3 region has 15 residues. The V gene end was trimmed by 1 base and the J gene end by 3 bases; junction bases not matched to a gene: 5. Germline V gives CDR1 SGHTA, CDR2 FQGNSA. CDR3 amino acids: CASSLGGLGGYEQYF. The CDR3 bases are TGTGCCAGCAGCTTAGGGGGACTAGGGGGCTACGAGCAGTACTTC.

This clone appeared once. This chain connects TRBV12-3 or TRBV12-4 to TRBJ2-7; maybe TRBD2 (6 bases). This CDR3 comprises 13 residues. Between the trimmed V and J ends, which lost 4 bases and 4 bases, there was a span of 11 bases. The CDR3 DNA reads as TGTGCCAGCAGTTCCGAGAGCGGGTACGAGCAGTACTTC. Translation: CASSSESGYEQYF.

V is TRBV27 and J is TRBJ2-2; no reliable D call. The CDR3 contains 14 residues. The V end was cut by 4 bases, the J end by 6 bases, with 12 bases between. CDR1 MNHEY and CDR2 SMNVEV come from the germline V gene (reference sequence). The CDR3 sequence: CASSSLDSAGELFF. As DNA, the CDR3 is TGTGCCAGCAGTTCCCTCGACTCCGCCGGGGAGCTGTTTTTT.